The rows below give T cell receptor beta chains drawn from one sample of a study of cytomegalovirus exposure and HLA in healthy donors. The data were produced by immunoSEQ multiplex PCR, yet TCRdb's version contains in-frame clones alone and is incomplete. The table has some 180,000 clones, just over 75% seen once; the top ten hold 3.7%. The sequenced sample was PBMCs. These receptors all come from an older woman in good health and CMV-seropositive. The CDR3 runs from the conserved cysteine through the conserved F or W. D genes are given only for firm matches. Size values are once, few and many counts, or a class for expanded clones, and some rows have none.

size	D	V	J	CDR3	DNA
NA	TRBD2	TRBV7-8	TRBJ2-5	CASSRLAGVSRETQYF	TGTGCCAGCAGCCGACTAGCGGGAGTGAGCCGAGAGACCCAGTACTTC
NA	TRBD2	TRBV11-2	TRBJ2-5	CASSLERREGRETQYF	TGTGCCAGCAGCTTAGAACGGCGGGAGGGCCGGGAGACCCAGTACTTC
NA	TRBD1	TRBV10-3	TRBJ2-7	CATRTGGYTYEQYF	TGTGCCACTCGGACAGGGGGCTATACCTACGAGCAGTACTTC
NA	NA	TRBV19	TRBJ1-2	CASSSRQDDGYTF	TGTGCCAGTAGTTCACGACAGGATGATGGCTACACCTTC
NA	TRBD2	TRBV19	TRBJ2-2	CASSILAGGVGELFF	TGTGCCAGTAGTATTCTAGCGGGAGGGGTCGGGGAGCTGTTTTTT
NA	NA	TRBV28	TRBJ1-1	CASSLSGGQLEAFF	TGTGCCAGCAGTTTATCGGGGGGCCAACTAGAAGCTTTCTTT
once	NA	TRBV14	TRBJ1-1	CASSRRKGTTNTEAFF	TGTGCCAGCAGCCGTCGTAAGGGGACAACGAACACTGAAGCTTTCTTT
NA	TRBD2	TRBV5-3	TRBJ2-7	CARSESGGACEQYF	TGTGCCAGAAGCGAAAGCGGGGGGGCCTGCGAGCAGTACTTC
NA	NA	TRBV6-7	TRBJ1-6	CASSPGHLPNSPLHF	TGTGCCAGCAGTCCGGGACATCTCCCAAATTCACCCCTCCACTTT
NA	TRBD1	TRBV13	TRBJ2-7	CASSSADRGSYEQYF	TGTGCCAGCAGCTCTGCGGACAGGGGTTCCTACGAGCAGTACTTC
NA	NA	TRBV30	TRBJ2-1	CAWNKGRGYNEQFF	TGTGCCTGGAATAAAGGCAGGGGCTACAATGAGCAGTTCTTC
NA	TRBD1	TRBV5-1	TRBJ1-2	CASSTTGDYGYTF	TGCGCCAGCAGCACGACAGGGGACTATGGCTACACCTTC
NA	NA	TRBV29-1	TRBJ1-1	CSVGGLNTEAFF	TGCAGCGTAGGCGGCCTGAACACTGAAGCTTTCTTT
NA	TRBD1	TRBV16	TRBJ2-7	CASSPSARAGGYYEQYF	TGTGCCAGCAGCCCTTCCGCTCGGGCAGGGGGCTACTACGAGCAGTACTTC
NA	TRBD1	TRBV5-4	TRBJ1-1	CASFLQGALMNTEAFF	TGTGCCAGCTTTCTTCAGGGGGCTCTCATGAACACTGAAGCTTTCTTT
NA	TRBD2	TRBV9	TRBJ2-3	CASSEGLAADTQYF	TGTGCCAGCAGCGAGGGACTAGCTGCAGATACGCAGTATTTT
NA	TRBD2	TRBV4-1	TRBJ2-1	CASSQDPGLAGEQFF	TGCGCCAGCAGCCAAGATCCTGGACTAGCAGGTGAGCAGTTCTTC
NA	NA	TRBV7-3	TRBJ1-1	CASSSTPNTEAFF	TGTGCCAGCAGCTCCACACCGAACACTGAAGCTTTCTTT
NA	TRBD2	TRBV6-5	TRBJ2-3	CASRPTSGVGDTQYF	TGTGCCAGCAGACCGACTAGCGGGGTTGGAGATACGCAGTATTTT
NA	TRBD1	TRBV6-1	TRBJ2-7	CASCQAGQAAYEQYF	TGTGCCAGCTGTCAGGCGGGACAGGCTGCCTACGAGCAGTACTTC
NA	TRBD1	TRBV11-3	TRBJ2-4	CASSPGTGRGLAKNIQYF	TGTGCCAGCAGCCCCGGGACAGGGAGGGGGCTAGCCAAAAACATTCAGTACTTC
NA	TRBD1	TRBV27	TRBJ2-7	CASSTPGTASYEQYF	TGTGCCAGCAGTACCCCCGGGACAGCCTCCTACGAGCAGTACTTC
few	NA	TRBV4-1	TRBJ1-2	CASSQPTGRYYGYTF	TGCGCCAGCAGCCAACCGACAGGACGCTATTATGGCTACACCTTC
NA	NA	TRBV30	TRBJ1-3	CAWSPGLGNTIYF	TGTGCCTGGAGTCCAGGGCTCGGAAACACCATATATTTC
NA	NA	TRBV7-9	TRBJ1-2	CASSLVGGANGYTF	TGTGCCAGCAGCTTAGTAGGGGGGGCCAATGGCTACACCTTC
NA	TRBD1	TRBV11-2	TRBJ1-6	CASSLWGQENSPLHF	TGTGCCAGCAGCTTATGGGGACAGGAGAATTCACCCCTCCACTTT
NA	NA	TRBV28	TRBJ1-1	CASGQGDMNTEAFF	TGTGCCAGCGGGCAAGGGGACATGAACACTGAAGCTTTCTTT
NA	TRBD2	TRBV9	TRBJ2-3	CASSVSGAGGPVDTQYF	TGTGCCAGCAGCGTATCGGGGGCGGGGGGGCCGGTAGATACGCAGTATTTT
NA	TRBD1	TRBV7-2	TRBJ1-2	CASSETPGQGAYGYTF	TGTGCCAGCAGCGAAACTCCGGGACAGGGGGCATATGGCTACACCTTC
NA	TRBD1	TRBV6-1	TRBJ1-5	CASSRKDRSGQPQHF	TGTGCCAGCAGCCGGAAGGACAGGTCTGGTCAGCCCCAGCATTTT
NA	TRBD2	TRBV30	TRBJ2-7	CAWSVRRTSGSYEQYF	TGTGCCTGGAGTGTACGTCGGACTAGCGGTTCCTACGAGCAGTACTTC
NA	TRBD1	TRBV5-1	TRBJ2-2	CASSFSTGGSTGELFF	TGCGCCAGCAGCTTCTCGACAGGGGGCAGCACCGGGGAGCTGTTTTTT
once	TRBD1	TRBV28	TRBJ2-6	CASSSGQGANGANVLTF	TGTGCCAGCAGTTCTGGACAGGGGGCTAACGGGGCCAACGTCCTGACTTTC
NA	NA	TRBV27	TRBJ2-7	CASSNSQGLEQYF	TGTGCCAGCAGCAACTCGCAGGGTCTCGAGCAGTACTTC
NA	TRBD1	TRBV28	TRBJ2-5	CASRGDRGSQETQYF	TGTGCCAGCAGGGGGGACAGGGGGTCGCAAGAGACCCAGTACTTC
NA	NA	TRBV5-1	TRBJ2-7	CASSLTGSSYEQYF	TGCGCCAGCAGCCTTACAGGGAGCTCCTACGAGCAGTACTTC
few	TRBD2	TRBV15	TRBJ2-1	CATSPARTSGNNEQFF	TGTGCCACCAGCCCCGCCAGGACTAGCGGGAACAATGAGCAGTTCTTC
NA	TRBD1	TRBV28	TRBJ1-2	CASSLETGGASF	TGTGCCAGCAGTTTAGAGACAGGGGGCGCCAGCTTC
NA	TRBD1	TRBV10-2	TRBJ1-6	CASTLTGVNSPLHF	TGCGCCAGCACCTTGACAGGGGTAAATTCACCCCTCCACTTT
NA	TRBD1	TRBV6-5	TRBJ1-2	CASSYSQGVGYTF	TGTGCCAGCAGTTACTCGCAGGGGGTCGGTTACACCTTC
NA	NA	TRBV20-1	TRBJ2-1	CSARATGNWFF	TGCAGTGCTAGAGCCACAGGTAATTGGTTCTTC
NA	NA	TRBV9	TRBJ2-7	CASSVGLGIGRSDYEQYF	TGTGCCAGCAGCGTAGGGTTGGGTATAGGACGTAGCGACTACGAGCAGTACTTC
NA	NA	TRBV10-3	TRBJ1-5	CAIGRQNSNQPQHF	TGTGCCATCGGCCGACAGAATAGCAATCAGCCCCAGCATTTT
NA	NA	TRBV19	TRBJ1-2	CASSIRGAGYTF	TGTGCCAGTAGTATCCGGGGGGCTGGCTACACCTTC
NA	NA	TRBV29-1	TRBJ2-7	CSVGAGREQYF	TGCAGCGTTGGGGCAGGGCGCGAGCAGTACTTC
NA	TRBD1	TRBV12-5	TRBJ1-5	CASGTGGLNQPQHF	TGTGCTAGTGGTACAGGGGGCCTCAATCAGCCCCAGCATTTT
NA	TRBD1	TRBV6-1	TRBJ2-5	CASSDRPGQGQETQYF	TGTGCCAGCAGTGATAGACCGGGACAGGGACAAGAGACCCAGTACTTC
few	TRBD1	TRBV28	TRBJ2-1	CASSSTGGASSYNEQFF	TGTGCCAGCAGTTCGACAGGGGGCGCAAGCTCCTACAATGAGCAGTTCTTC
NA	TRBD2	TRBV6-5	TRBJ2-3	CASSYAGTSGTDTQYF	TGTGCCAGCAGTTACGCCGGGACTAGCGGCACAGATACGCAGTATTTT
NA	NA	TRBV21-1	TRBJ2-5	CASSNPGLAGRETQYF	TGTGCCAGCAGCAACCCAGGTCTAGCGGGAAGGGAGACCCAGTACTTC
NA	TRBD1	TRBV6-5	TRBJ2-1	CASSYTGGNEQFF	TGTGCCAGCAGTTACACAGGGGGGAATGAGCAGTTCTTC
NA	NA	TRBV11-2	TRBJ1-4	CASSSTGATNEKLFF	TGTGCCAGCAGTTCTACAGGAGCAACTAATGAAAAACTGTTTTTT
few	TRBD2	TRBV2	TRBJ2-3	CASLLAGGLSSTDTQYF	TGTGCCAGCCTCCTAGCGGGGGGGCTCTCTAGCACAGATACGCAGTATTTT
NA	NA	TRBV5-1	TRBJ2-5	CASSLARVTGQETQYF	TGCGCCAGCAGCTTGGCCAGAGTTACAGGGCAAGAGACCCAGTACTTC
few	NA	TRBV5-4	TRBJ1-3	CASSLSPQGAGNTIYF	TGTGCCAGCAGCCTGTCCCCGCAGGGCGCTGGAAACACCATATATTTT
NA	TRBD2	TRBV5-1	TRBJ2-7	CASSLSSGISYEQYF	TGCGCCAGCAGCTTATCTAGCGGGATTTCCTACGAGCAGTACTTC
NA	NA	TRBV30	TRBJ1-2	CAHLIGGGYTF	TGTGCCCATTTAATCGGGGGTGGCTACACCTTC